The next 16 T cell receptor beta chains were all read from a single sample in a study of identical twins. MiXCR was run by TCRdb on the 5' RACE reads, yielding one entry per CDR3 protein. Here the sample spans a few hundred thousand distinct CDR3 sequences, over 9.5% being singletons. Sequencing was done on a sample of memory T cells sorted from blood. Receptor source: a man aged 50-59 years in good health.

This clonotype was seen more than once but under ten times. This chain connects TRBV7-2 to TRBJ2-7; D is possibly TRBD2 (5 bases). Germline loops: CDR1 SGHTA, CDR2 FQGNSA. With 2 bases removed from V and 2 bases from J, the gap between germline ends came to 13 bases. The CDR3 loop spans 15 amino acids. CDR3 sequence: CASSLFSIGAYEQYF. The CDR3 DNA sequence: TGTGCCAGCAGCTTATTTTCGATCGGGGCCTACGAGCAGTACTTC.

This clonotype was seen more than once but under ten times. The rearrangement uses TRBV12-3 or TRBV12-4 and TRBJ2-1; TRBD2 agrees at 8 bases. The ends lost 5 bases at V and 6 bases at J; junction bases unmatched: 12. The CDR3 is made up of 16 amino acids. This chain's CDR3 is CASSPLGGGLRNEQFF. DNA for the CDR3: TGTGCCAGCAGTCCCCTCGGGGGGGGGCTTCGCAATGAGCAGTTCTTC.

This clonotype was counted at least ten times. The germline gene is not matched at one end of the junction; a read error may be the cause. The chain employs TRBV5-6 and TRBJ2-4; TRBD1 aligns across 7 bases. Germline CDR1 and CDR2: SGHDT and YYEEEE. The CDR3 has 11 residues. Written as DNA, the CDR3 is TGCCGACAGGGCCACAAAAACATTCAGTACTTC. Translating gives CRQGHKNIQYF.

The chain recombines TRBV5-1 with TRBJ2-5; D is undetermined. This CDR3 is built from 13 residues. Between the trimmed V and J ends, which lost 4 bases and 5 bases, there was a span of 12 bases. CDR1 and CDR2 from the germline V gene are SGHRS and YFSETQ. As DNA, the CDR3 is TGCGCCAGCAGCCTTCTGAGCGAGGAGACCCAGTACTTC. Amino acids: CASSLLSEETQYF.

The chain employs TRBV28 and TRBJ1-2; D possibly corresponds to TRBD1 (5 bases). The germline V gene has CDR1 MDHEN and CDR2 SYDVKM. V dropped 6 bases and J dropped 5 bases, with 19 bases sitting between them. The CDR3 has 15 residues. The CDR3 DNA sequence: TGTGCCAGCAGGAAGACCGGGACCAGAGGGTATGGCTACACCTTC. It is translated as CASRKTGTRGYGYTF.

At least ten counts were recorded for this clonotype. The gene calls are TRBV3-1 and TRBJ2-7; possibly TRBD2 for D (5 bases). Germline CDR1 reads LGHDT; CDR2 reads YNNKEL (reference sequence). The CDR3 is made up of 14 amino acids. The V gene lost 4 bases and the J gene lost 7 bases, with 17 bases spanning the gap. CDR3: CASSPQPSTREQYF. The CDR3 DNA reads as TGTGCCAGCAGCCCACAACCCTCTACTAGAGAGCAGTACTTC.

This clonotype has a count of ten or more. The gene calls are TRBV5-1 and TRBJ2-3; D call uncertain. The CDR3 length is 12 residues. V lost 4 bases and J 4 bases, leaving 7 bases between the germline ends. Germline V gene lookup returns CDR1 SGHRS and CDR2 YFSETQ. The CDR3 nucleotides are TGCGCCAGCAGCCCTCCCGCAGATACGCAGTATTTT. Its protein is CASSPPADTQYF. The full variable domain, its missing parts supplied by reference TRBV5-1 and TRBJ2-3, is KAGVTQTPRYLIKTRGQQVTLSCSPISGHRSVSWYQQTPGQGLQFLFEYFSETQRNKGNFPGRFSGRQFSNSRSEMNVSTLELGDSALYLCASSPPADTQYFGPGTRLTVL.

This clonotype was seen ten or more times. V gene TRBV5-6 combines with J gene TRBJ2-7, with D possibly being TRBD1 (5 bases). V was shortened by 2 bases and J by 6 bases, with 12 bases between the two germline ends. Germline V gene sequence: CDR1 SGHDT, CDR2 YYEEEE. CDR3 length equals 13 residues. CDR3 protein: CASSFQGTVEQYF. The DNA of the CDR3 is TGTGCCAGCAGCTTCCAGGGTACTGTCGAGCAGTACTTC.

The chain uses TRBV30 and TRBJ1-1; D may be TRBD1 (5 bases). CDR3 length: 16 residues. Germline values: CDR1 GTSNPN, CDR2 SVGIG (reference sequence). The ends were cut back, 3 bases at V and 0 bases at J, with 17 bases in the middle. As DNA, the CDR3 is TGTGCCTGGAGGGGGGGACCGTCCTCGATGAACACTGAAGCTTTCTTT. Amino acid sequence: CAWRGGPSSMNTEAFF.

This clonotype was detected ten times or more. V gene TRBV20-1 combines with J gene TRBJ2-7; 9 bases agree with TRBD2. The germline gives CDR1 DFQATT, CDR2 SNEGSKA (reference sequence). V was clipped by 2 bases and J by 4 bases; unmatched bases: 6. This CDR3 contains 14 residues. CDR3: CSARNSGSRYEQYF. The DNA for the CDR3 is TGCAGTGCTAGAAATAGCGGGAGTAGGTACGAGCAGTACTTC.

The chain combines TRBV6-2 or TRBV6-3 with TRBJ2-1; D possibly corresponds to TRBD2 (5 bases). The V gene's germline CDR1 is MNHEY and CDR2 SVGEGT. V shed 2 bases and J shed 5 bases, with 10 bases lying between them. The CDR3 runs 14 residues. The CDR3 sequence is CASSYGGLNNEQFF. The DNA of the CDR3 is TGTGCCAGCAGTTACGGAGGACTCAACAATGAGCAGTTCTTC.

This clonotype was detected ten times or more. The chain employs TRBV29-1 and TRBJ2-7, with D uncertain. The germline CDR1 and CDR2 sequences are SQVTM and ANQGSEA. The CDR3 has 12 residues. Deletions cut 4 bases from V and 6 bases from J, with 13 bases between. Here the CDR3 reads CSVGRNPGEQYF. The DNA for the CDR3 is TGCAGCGTTGGTCGGAATCCCGGCGAGCAGTACTTC.

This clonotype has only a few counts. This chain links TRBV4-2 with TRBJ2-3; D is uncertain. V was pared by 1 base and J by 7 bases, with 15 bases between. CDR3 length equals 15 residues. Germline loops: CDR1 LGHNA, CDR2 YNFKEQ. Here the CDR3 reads CASSQGALSSNTQYF. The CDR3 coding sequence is TGTGCCAGCAGCCAAGGAGCTCTATCCTCCAATACGCAGTATTTT.

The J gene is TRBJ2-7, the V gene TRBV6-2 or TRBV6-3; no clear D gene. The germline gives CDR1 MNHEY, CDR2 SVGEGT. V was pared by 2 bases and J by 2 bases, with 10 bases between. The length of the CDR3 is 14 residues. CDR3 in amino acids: CASSYQTETYEQYF. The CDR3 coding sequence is TGTGCCAGCAGTTACCAGACGGAAACCTACGAGCAGTACTTC.

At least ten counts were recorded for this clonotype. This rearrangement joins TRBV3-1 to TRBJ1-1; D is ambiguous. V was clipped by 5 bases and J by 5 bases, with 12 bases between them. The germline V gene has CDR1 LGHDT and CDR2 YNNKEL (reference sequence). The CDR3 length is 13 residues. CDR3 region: CASSWPLGTEAFF. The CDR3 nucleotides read TGTGCCAGCAGCTGGCCGCTGGGAACTGAAGCTTTCTTT.

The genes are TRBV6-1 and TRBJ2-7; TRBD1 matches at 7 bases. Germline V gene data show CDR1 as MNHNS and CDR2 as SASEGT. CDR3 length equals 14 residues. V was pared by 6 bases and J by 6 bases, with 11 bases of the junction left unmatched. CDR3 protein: CASRTGTEITEQYF. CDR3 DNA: TGTGCCAGCAGGACCGGGACAGAGATTACCGAGCAGTACTTC.